This TCR beta chain appears in the sequencing data of a study of blood T cell repertoires in COVID-19. For the study at large: Samples came from the United States, Italy and Spain, spanning acute and convalescent COVID-19.

Per the original methods: How many nucleated cells were present was estimated from reference gene primer amplification. Produced via immunoSEQ multiplex PCR; TCRdb's table is partial and in-frame only. Clone size and V and J calls were adopted from that table, with D and trimming inferred from the DNA. The sample holds roughly 140,000 clones, around 87% seen once. Sequencing was carried out using peripheral blood. The sequence came from a human donor in a cohort sampled during active COVID-19.

CDR3 coding DNA: TGTGCCAGTACCTCAGGGGGCACTGAAGCTTTCTTT. Its translation is CASTSGGTEAFF. The rearrangement uses TRBV7-8 and TRBJ1-1; TRBD1 agrees at 7 bases. The germline gives CDR1 SGHVS, CDR2 FQNEAQ. V trimming: 9 bases; J trimming: 4 bases; junction bases outside the gene matches: 5. The CDR3 spans 12 residues.